The 30 T cell receptor beta chains below all came from one sample that was sequenced in a study of cytomegalovirus exposure and HLA in healthy donors. PCR involved 60 Vbeta and 13 Jbeta primers. Profiled with immunoSEQ multiplex PCR; TCRdb holds only in-frame clones, not every one. The table has around 50,000 clones, 65% to 80% seen once; the top ten hold just under 6.5%. Sequencing was done on a sample of PBMCs. The receptors originated from a man aged 25-45 years in good health and CMV-seronegative.

This chain links TRBV5-1 with TRBJ2-7; 12 bases align to TRBD1. This CDR3 is built from 15 residues. Germline V gives CDR1 SGHRS, CDR2 YFSETQ. Unmatched junction bases numbered 9, after V lost 4 bases and J lost 7 bases. The CDR3 sequence: CASSRPGTGGAEQYF. The CDR3 DNA sequence: TGCGCCAGCAGCCGGCCCGGGACAGGGGGCGCGGAGCAGTACTTC. Full variable domain (remainder filled in from reference TRBV5-1 and TRBJ2-7): KAGVTQTPRYLIKTRGQQVTLSCSPISGHRSVSWYQQTPGQGLQFLFEYFSETQRNKGNFPGRFSGRQFSNSRSEMNVSTLELGDSALYLCASSRPGTGGAEQYFGPGTRLTVT.

The V call is TRBV5-1, the J call TRBJ2-1; TRBD2 matches at 7 bases. J lost 4 bases, V lost 1 base, and 5 bases had no gene match. The CDR3 extends over 15 amino acids. Germline lookup yields CDR1 SGHRS and CDR2 YFSETQ. This CDR3 is CASSLSSGVYNEQFF. The CDR3 nucleotides are TGCGCCAGCAGCTTGTCTAGCGGAGTATACAATGAGCAGTTCTTC.

In DNA form, the CDR3 reads TGTGCCAGCAGTTTAAGTGGGACAGGGACCTATCGGGGCTACACCTTC. It is translated as CASSLSGTGTYRGYTF. The chain carries TRBV27 and TRBJ1-2; 9 bases are a match to TRBD1. Germline lookup yields CDR1 MNHEY and CDR2 SMNVEV (reference sequence). Unmatched junction bases numbered 12, after V lost 2 bases and J lost 8 bases. CDR3 length equals 16 residues.

The chain recombines TRBV10-2 with TRBJ2-2, with D tentatively TRBD1 (7 bases). The CDR3 runs 14 residues. Germline V gene data show CDR1 as WSHSY and CDR2 as SAAADI. The germline V and J ends were trimmed by 6 bases and 4 bases, with 12 bases remaining between them. CDR3 residues: CASRNRGGTGELFF. As DNA, the CDR3 is TGCGCCAGCAGGAACAGGGGAGGCACCGGGGAGCTGTTTTTT.

The rearrangement joins TRBV5-1 to TRBJ2-2; tentatively, D is TRBD2 (5 bases). This CDR3 is built from 14 residues. In germline, CDR1 is SGHRS, CDR2 YFSETQ. Trimming took 0 bases from V and 7 from J, leaving 10 bases between them. The CDR3 sequence is CASSLGSSFGELFF. The CDR3 nucleotides are TGCGCCAGCAGCTTGGGGTCTAGCTTCGGGGAGCTGTTTTTT.

The chain carries TRBV10-3 and TRBJ2-5; 8 bases map to TRBD1. Germline V gene lookup returns CDR1 ENHRY and CDR2 SYGVKD. CDR3 length: 12 amino acids. V shed 6 bases, J shed 3 bases, and the junction held 0 bases outside the gene matches. The CDR3 loop is CAIRTGEETQYF. Written as DNA, the CDR3 is TGTGCCATCAGGACAGGGGAAGAGACCCAGTACTTC.

V and J are TRBV11-2 and TRBJ1-2, with D perhaps TRBD1 (6 bases). V lost 5 bases, J lost 4 bases, and 14 bases lay in between. Germline V gene sequence: CDR1 SGHAT, CDR2 FQNNGV. The CDR3 consists of 14 residues. The CDR3 is CASSPGQLSYGYTF. The CDR3 DNA reads as TGTGCCAGCAGCCCTGGACAGCTCTCCTATGGCTACACCTTC.

The chain carries TRBV29-1 and TRBJ2-3, with 9 bases lining up with TRBD1. The CDR3 totals 14 residues. Germline lookup yields CDR1 SQVTM and CDR2 ANQGSEA. Trimming removed 3 bases from V and 4 bases from J; junction bases left unmatched: 5. As DNA, the CDR3 is TGCAGCGTTGACGACAGGGGGTGGTCAGATACGCAGTATTTT. Protein product: CSVDDRGWSDTQYF.

This clone came up a few times. V usage is TRBV7-6 and J usage is TRBJ1-2, with 8 bases matching TRBD1. The germline V gene encodes CDR1 SGHVS and CDR2 FNYEAQ. Trimming removed 2 bases from V and 7 bases from J; junction bases left unmatched: 9. The CDR3 length is 15 residues. CDR3 residues: CASSLSGGDFGGYTF. CDR3 bases: TGTGCCAGCAGCTTATCAGGGGGCGATTTTGGTGGCTACACCTTC.

The V gene is TRBV6-5, the J gene TRBJ1-2; tentative D call: TRBD1 (5 bases). Deletions cut 10 bases from V and 5 bases from J, with 14 bases between. There are 12 residues in the CDR3. Germline-derived CDR1 and CDR2 are MNHEY and SVGAGI. The CDR3 bases are TGTGCCACCAACTTAGGGGATTATGGCTACACCTTC. It specifies CATNLGDYGYTF.

V and J are TRBV5-1 and TRBJ1-5, with a possible D match to TRBD1 (5 bases). V dropped 0 bases and J dropped 5 bases, with 15 bases sitting between them. This CDR3 spans 16 amino acids. Germline values: CDR1 SGHRS, CDR2 YFSETQ. DNA of the CDR3: TGCGCCAGCAGCTTGGGTGCAGCAGGGAATGATCAGCCCCAGCATTTT. Amino acids: CASSLGAAGNDQPQHF.

This clone was recorded a few times. The chain joins TRBV30 to TRBJ1-4; 10 bases agree with TRBD1. Germline trimming cut 3 bases from V and 5 bases from J; bases unmatched to any gene: 3. The length of the CDR3 is 14 residues. The germline CDR1 and CDR2 sequences are GTSNPN and SVGIG (reference sequence). In DNA, the CDR3 is TGTGCCTGGAGGACAGGGGGCGGAAATGAAAAACTGTTTTTT. It translates to CAWRTGGGNEKLFF.

The chain employs TRBV7-9 and TRBJ2-2, with 9 positions matching TRBD1. Germline loops: CDR1 SEHNR, CDR2 FQNEAQ (reference sequence). The CDR3 consists of 16 residues. V dropped 7 bases and J dropped 6; count of bases not matched to a gene: 12. CDR3 sequence reads: CASTLPGQGNSGELFF. The CDR3 region has the DNA TGTGCCAGCACCCTCCCGGGACAGGGTAATTCCGGGGAGCTGTTTTTT. Full variable domain (rest looked up from reference TRBV7-9 and TRBJ2-2): DTGVSQNPRHKITKRGQNVTFRCDPISEHNRLYWYRQTLGQGPEFLTYFQNEAQLEKSRLLSDRFSAERPKGSFSTLEIQRTEQGDSAMYLCASTLPGQGNSGELFFGEGSRLTVL.

About this clone: At one of its ends the junction is not consistent with the germline gene, which may arise from a read error. The V gene is TRBV5-4, the J gene TRBJ2-3; tentatively, D is TRBD2 (5 bases). The CDR3 totals 14 residues. CDR1 and CDR2 from the germline V gene are SGHNT and YYREEE (reference sequence). CDR3 in amino acids: CASSLEQRYDTQYF. The CDR3 DNA is TGTGCCAGCAGTTTGGAGCAGCGGTACGATACGCAGTATTTT.

V is TRBV6-1 and J is TRBJ2-2; D remains unclear. The CDR3 extends over 13 amino acids. The germline V and J ends were trimmed by 4 bases and 4 bases, with 7 bases remaining between them. Germline lookup yields CDR1 MNHNS and CDR2 SASEGT. CDR3 sequence (DNA): TGTGCCAGCAGTGCGTCCAGCACCGGGGAGCTGTTTTTT. Protein sequence: CASSASSTGELFF.

This rearrangement joins TRBV25-1 to TRBJ2-1; TRBD2 matches 8 bases. This CDR3 has 16 amino acids. Trimming cost V 6 bases and J 1 base; bases outside gene matches: 8. CDR1 is MGHDK and CDR2 is SYGVNS in the germline V gene. CDR3 region: CASRGVGTRSYNEQFF. The CDR3 DNA is TGTGCCAGCAGGGGGGTTGGGACTAGATCCTACAATGAGCAGTTCTTC.

This chain's CDR3 is CASSRTIYEQYF. Here the CDR3 DNA reads TGTGCCAGCAGCCGGACTATCTACGAGCAGTACTTC. The chain links TRBV2 to TRBJ2-5; weak D call: TRBD2 (6 bases). Near its end, the DNA agrees better with TRBJ2-7, so the J call may be wrong. Germline CDR1 is SNHLY and CDR2 is FYNNEI. The CDR3 covers 12 residues.

This rearrangement joins TRBV7-8 to TRBJ1-1; D is undetermined. Germline CDR1 SGHVS, CDR2 FQNEAQ. V was trimmed by 3 bases and J by 2 bases, leaving 7 bases between them. CDR3 length: 13 amino acids. CDR3 sequence: CASSFYSNTEAFF. CDR3 DNA: TGTGCCAGCAGCTTCTACAGTAACACTGAAGCTTTCTTT.

The J gene is TRBJ2-3, the V gene TRBV7-2, with D possibly TRBD2 on 6 matching bases. Germline CDR1 and CDR2: SGHTA and FQGNSA. The V gene lost 3 bases and the J gene lost 10 bases, with 14 bases spanning the gap. The length of the CDR3 is 13 residues. The CDR3 sequence: CASSFVGGEAQYF. The CDR3 nucleotides are TGTGCCAGCAGCTTCGTAGGCGGGGAGGCGCAGTATTTT.

V gene TRBV27 combines with J gene TRBJ2-1, with 7 bases matching TRBD2. CDR3 size: 15 residues. Germline V gives CDR1 MNHEY, CDR2 SMNVEV (reference sequence). V dropped 1 base and J dropped 7; count of bases not matched to a gene: 7. The CDR3 sequence: CASSLFSWGGNEQFF. CDR3 DNA: TGTGCCAGCAGTTTATTTAGTTGGGGAGGGAATGAGCAGTTCTTC.

The chain combines TRBV6-5 with TRBJ2-5; perhaps TRBD1 as D (5 bases). The J call may be mistaken, given a closer DNA end match to TRBJ2-7. Germline V gene lookup returns CDR1 MNHEY and CDR2 SVGAGI. CDR3 length: 11 residues. This chain's CDR3 is CATRAVYEQYF. The DNA of the CDR3 is TGTGCCACCAGGGCGGTCTACGAGCAGTACTTC.

The chain is built from TRBV2 and TRBJ2-7, with 9 nucleotides matching TRBD1. CDR1 SNHLY and CDR2 FYNNEI come from the germline V gene. J lost 6 bases, V lost 6 bases, and 15 bases had no gene match. This CDR3 region has 16 residues. CDR3: CASRPINPGQGAEQYF. CDR3 DNA: TGTGCCAGCAGGCCAATAAACCCGGGACAGGGAGCCGAGCAGTACTTC.

This clone turned up a few times. The V and J genes are TRBV9 and TRBJ1-3; D not certain. The CDR3 runs to 15 residues. Trimming removed 0 bases from V and 3 bases from J, with 10 bases in between. CDR1 and CDR2 from the germline V gene are SGDLS and YYNGEE. The CDR3 is CASSVARGNGNTIYF. CDR3 bases: TGTGCCAGCAGCGTAGCTCGAGGAAATGGAAACACCATATATTTT. Supplemented by reference TRBV9 and TRBJ1-3, the full variable domain reads DSGVTQTPKHLITATGQRVTLRCSPRSGDLSVYWYQQSLDQGLQFLIQYYNGEERAKGNILERFSAQQFPDLHSELNLSSLELGDSALYFCASSVARGNGNTIYFGEGSWLTVV.

The chain employs TRBV5-1 and TRBJ2-7; TRBD2 matches 7 bases. Looked up from germline, CDR1 is SGHRS and CDR2 is YFSETQ. Trimming at V came to 0 bases and at J to 5 bases, leaving 8 bases not matched to a gene. This CDR3 region has 15 residues. CDR3 coding DNA: TGCGCCAGCAGCTTGGGGGGGAGGGAGAGCGACGAGCAGTACTTC. As protein: CASSLGGRESDEQYF. Supplemented by reference TRBV5-1 and TRBJ2-7, the full variable domain reads KAGVTQTPRYLIKTRGQQVTLSCSPISGHRSVSWYQQTPGQGLQFLFEYFSETQRNKGNFPGRFSGRQFSNSRSEMNVSTLELGDSALYLCASSLGGRESDEQYFGPGTRLTVT.

This clone has just one count. This chain joins TRBV2 and TRBJ2-7, with TRBD2 matching 8 bases. CDR3 size: 14 residues. Germline CDR1 reads SNHLY; CDR2 reads FYNNEI. V lost 4 bases to trimming and J lost 2 bases; unmatched junction nucleotides: 4. For the CDR3, the DNA is TGTGCCAGCAGTGCGGGACTAGGTACCTACGAGCAGTACTTC. Translation gives CASSAGLGTYEQYF.

This chain connects TRBV7-6 to TRBJ2-3; 15 bases match TRBD2. Germline V gene sequence: CDR1 SGHVS, CDR2 FNYEAQ. Unmatched junction bases numbered 7, after V lost 6 bases and J lost 0 bases. The CDR3 sequence is 18 residues long. The CDR3 DNA reads TGTGCCAGCAGGGGACTAGCGGGGGGCCGCCCTAGCACAGATACGCAGTATTTT. Translating gives CASRGLAGGRPSTDTQYF.

The V and J genes are TRBV13 and TRBJ2-5; maybe TRBD2 (6 bases). Trimming left V 5 bases short and J 4 bases short, with 17 bases between. CDR1 PRHDT and CDR2 FYEKMQ come from the germline V gene (reference sequence). This CDR3 has 15 amino acids. DNA of the CDR3: TGTGCCAGCAGCGTGGCGGCGGGGACGGGAGAGACCCAGTACTTC. Its translation: CASSVAAGTGETQYF.

This clone was observed a few times. V usage is TRBV7-7 and J usage is TRBJ2-1; TRBD2 aligns across 15 bases. The CDR3 length is 16 residues. The germline V gene has CDR1 SSHAT and CDR2 FNYEAQ (reference sequence). V was pared by 5 bases and J by 8 bases, with 7 bases of the junction left unmatched. In DNA form, the CDR3 reads TGTGCCAGCAGCCGGGGACTAGCGGGAGGTAGCGATGAGCAGTTCTTC. As protein: CASSRGLAGGSDEQFF. The complete variable domain, with remaining parts taken from reference TRBV7-7 and TRBJ2-1, reads GAGVSQSPRYKVTKRGQDVTLRCDPISSHATLYWYQQALGQGPEFLTYFNYEAQPDKSGLPSDRFSAERPEGSISTLTIQRTEQRDSAMYRCASSRGLAGGSDEQFFGPGTRLTVL.

This clone occurred once. The chain links TRBV7-9 to TRBJ2-1, with 11 bases that match TRBD2. The ends lost 5 bases at V and 6 bases at J; junction bases unmatched: 6. The CDR3 is made up of 15 amino acids. The V gene's germline CDR1 is SEHNR and CDR2 FQNEAQ (reference sequence). The chain's CDR3 is CASSDRLAGLNEQFF. The CDR3 nucleotides read TGTGCCAGCAGCGACCGACTAGCGGGACTCAATGAGCAGTTCTTC.

V is TRBV7-9 and J is TRBJ2-6; perhaps TRBD1 as D (5 bases). Germline CDR1 and CDR2: SEHNR and FQNEAQ (reference sequence). This CDR3 is 17 amino acids long. Between the trimmed V and J ends, which lost 5 bases and 1 base, there was a span of 15 bases. The CDR3 DNA is TGTGCCAGCAGCCCACTAAGGGGCGATTCTGGGGCCAACGTCCTGACTTTC. Translation: CASSPLRGDSGANVLTF.